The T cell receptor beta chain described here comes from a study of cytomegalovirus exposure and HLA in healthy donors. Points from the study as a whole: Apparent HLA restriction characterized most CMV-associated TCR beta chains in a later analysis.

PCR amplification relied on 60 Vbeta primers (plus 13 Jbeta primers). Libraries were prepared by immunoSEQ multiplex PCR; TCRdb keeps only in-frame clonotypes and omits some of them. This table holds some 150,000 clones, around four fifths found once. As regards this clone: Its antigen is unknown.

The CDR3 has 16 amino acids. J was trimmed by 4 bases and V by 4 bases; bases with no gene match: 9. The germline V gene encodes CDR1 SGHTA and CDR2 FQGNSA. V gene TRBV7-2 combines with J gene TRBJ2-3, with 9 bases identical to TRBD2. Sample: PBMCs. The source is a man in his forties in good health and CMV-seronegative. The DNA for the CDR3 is TGTGCCAGCAGCTCCATAGCGGGAGTTGGGTCAGATACGCAGTATTTT. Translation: CASSSIAGVGSDTQYF.